The rows below give T cell receptor beta chains drawn from one sample of a study of blood T cells in healthy people across ages. MiXCR, applied by TCRdb to the 5' RACE reads, yields one record per CDR3 protein. The sample includes about 760,000 distinct CDR3 sequences, roughly 50% seen only once; the top ten take roughly 24%. Sequencing was performed on blood. These TCRs come from a man in his forties or fifties in good health. Each CDR3 is given with its conserved first and last residue. The D gene is left open where the match is weak. The listing skips clone size in some rows; elsewhere it reads once, few, many or a size class.

v_gene: TRBV20-1
d_gene: TRBD1
j_gene: TRBJ2-2
abundance: -
CDR3aa: CSARVSGGVTGELFF
CDR3nt: TGCAGTGCTAGAGTGTCAGGGGGTGTCACCGGGGAGCTGTTTTTT

v_gene: TRBV6-5
d_gene: -
j_gene: TRBJ1-6
abundance: few
CDR3aa: CASSYSNDSPLHF
CDR3nt: TGTGCCAGCAGTTACTCGAACGATTCACCCCTCCACTTT

v_gene: TRBV29-1
d_gene: TRBD1
j_gene: TRBJ2-3
abundance: few
CDR3aa: CSVEDLAGTGYSNTQYF
CDR3nt: TGCAGCGTTGAAGATCTCGCCGGGACAGGGTATTCGAATACGCAGTATTTT

v_gene: TRBV15
d_gene: -
j_gene: TRBJ1-5
abundance: -
CDR3aa: CATSSTASRDQPQHF
CDR3nt: TGTGCCACCAGCAGTACCGCCTCAAGGGATCAGCCCCAGCATTTT

v_gene: TRBV6-5
d_gene: -
j_gene: TRBJ2-2
abundance: -
CDR3aa: CASSYIQGYGTGELFF
CDR3nt: TGTGCCAGCAGTTACATTCAGGGCTATGGGACCGGGGAGCTGTTTTTT

v_gene: TRBV7-8
d_gene: TRBD2
j_gene: TRBJ2-5
abundance: -
CDR3aa: CASRGGGYQETQYF
CDR3nt: TGTGCCAGCCGGGGCGGGGGATACCAAGAGACCCAGTACTTC

v_gene: TRBV5-1
d_gene: TRBD2
j_gene: TRBJ2-7
abundance: -
CDR3aa: CASSLSASGRSYEQYF
CDR3nt: TGCGCCAGCAGCTTGAGTGCTAGCGGGAGGTCCTACGAGCAGTACTTC

v_gene: TRBV28
d_gene: -
j_gene: TRBJ2-7
abundance: -
CDR3aa: CASSLRLPDAYEQYF
CDR3nt: TGTGCCAGCAGTTTGCGGCTACCGGATGCCTACGAGCAGTACTTC

v_gene: TRBV18
d_gene: TRBD2
j_gene: TRBJ2-3
abundance: -
CDR3aa: CASSPRTSGAPSTDTQYF
CDR3nt: TGTGCCAGCTCACCACGGACTAGCGGGGCCCCTAGCACAGATACGCAGTATTTT

v_gene: TRBV20-1
d_gene: TRBD2
j_gene: TRBJ2-3
abundance: -
CDR3aa: CSATSSGSIDTQYF
CDR3nt: TGCAGTGCTACATCTAGCGGGAGCATAGATACGCAGTATTTT

v_gene: TRBV29-1
d_gene: TRBD1
j_gene: TRBJ1-1
abundance: -
CDR3aa: CSVGQGYTEAFF
CDR3nt: TGCAGCGTTGGACAGGGGTACACTGAAGCTTTCTTT

v_gene: TRBV12-3/TRBV12-4
d_gene: TRBD1
j_gene: TRBJ2-5
abundance: -
CDR3aa: CASSFDTGTGEYF
CDR3nt: TGTGCCAGCAGTTTTGATACCGGGACAGGGGAGTACTTC

v_gene: TRBV4-1
d_gene: TRBD2
j_gene: TRBJ2-5
abundance: -
CDR3aa: CAGSQAGLAGGGQETQYF
CDR3nt: TGCGCCGGCAGCCAGGCAGGACTAGCGGGAGGAGGTCAAGAGACCCAGTACTTC

v_gene: TRBV24-1
d_gene: TRBD2
j_gene: TRBJ2-3
abundance: once
CDR3aa: CATSDRLAGALSTDTQYF
CDR3nt: TGTGCCACCAGTGACCGACTAGCGGGGGCCCTAAGCACAGATACGCAGTATTTT

v_gene: TRBV20-1
d_gene: -
j_gene: TRBJ2-4
abundance: once
CDR3aa: CSASPKGKIAKNIQYF
CDR3nt: TGCAGTGCTAGTCCTAAGGGCAAGATAGCCAAAAACATTCAGTACTTC

v_gene: TRBV5-5
d_gene: TRBD1
j_gene: TRBJ2-7
abundance: -
CDR3aa: CASSLSTGGYYEQYF
CDR3nt: TGTGCCAGCAGCTTGTCAACAGGGGGTTACTACGAGCAGTACTTC

v_gene: TRBV6-1
d_gene: -
j_gene: TRBJ1-2
abundance: -
CDR3aa: CASSGIGTKGRNYGYTF
CDR3nt: TGTGCCAGCAGTGGAATTGGGACGAAGGGGAGGAACTATGGCTACACCTTC

v_gene: TRBV30
d_gene: -
j_gene: TRBJ2-7
abundance: once
CDR3aa: CAWSGGGGGHEQYF
CDR3nt: TGTGCCTGGAGTGGTGGGGGTGGTGGCCACGAGCAGTACTTC

v_gene: TRBV9
d_gene: -
j_gene: TRBJ2-7
abundance: -
CDR3aa: CASSVARASYNEQYF
CDR3nt: TGTGCCAGCAGCGTAGCCAGGGCGTCCTACAATGAGCAGTACTTC

v_gene: TRBV20-1
d_gene: -
j_gene: TRBJ2-3
abundance: -
CDR3aa: CSALQGRPADTQYF
CDR3nt: TGCAGTGCGTTACAGGGGAGGCCGGCAGATACGCAGTATTTT

v_gene: TRBV5-1
d_gene: TRBD1
j_gene: TRBJ2-7
abundance: few
CDR3aa: CASSYSNGTGYEQYF
CDR3nt: TGCGCCAGCAGCTACTCAAACGGGACAGGGTACGAGCAGTACTTC

v_gene: TRBV29-1
d_gene: -
j_gene: TRBJ1-2
abundance: many
CDR3aa: CSVLSGLDYGYTF
CDR3nt: TGCAGCGTTCTCAGTGGCTTAGACTATGGCTACACCTTC

v_gene: TRBV5-1
d_gene: -
j_gene: TRBJ2-5
abundance: -
CDR3aa: CASSPLTGLETQYF
CDR3nt: TGCGCCAGCAGCCCTTTAACAGGCTTAGAGACCCAGTACTTC

v_gene: TRBV5-1
d_gene: -
j_gene: TRBJ2-7
abundance: -
CDR3aa: CASSADGYEQYF
CDR3nt: TGCGCCAGCAGCGCCGACGGCTACGAGCAGTACTTC

v_gene: TRBV5-1
d_gene: -
j_gene: TRBJ2-6
abundance: -
CDR3aa: CASSLGLEGLPSGANVLTF
CDR3nt: TGCGCCAGCAGCTTGGGGCTGGAGGGGCTCCCCTCTGGGGCCAACGTCCTGACTTTC

v_gene: TRBV7-2
d_gene: TRBD1
j_gene: TRBJ1-2
abundance: -
CDR3aa: CASSTPGTAGGYTF
CDR3nt: TGTGCCAGCAGTACTCCCGGGACAGCGGGGGGCTACACCTTC

v_gene: TRBV28
d_gene: -
j_gene: TRBJ2-3
abundance: -
CDR3aa: CASTPSTDTQYF
CDR3nt: TGTGCCAGCACCCCTAGCACAGATACGCAGTATTTT

v_gene: TRBV18
d_gene: TRBD1
j_gene: TRBJ2-7
abundance: once
CDR3aa: CASSTGGDEQYF
CDR3nt: TGTGCCAGCTCGACAGGGGGCGACGAGCAGTACTTC